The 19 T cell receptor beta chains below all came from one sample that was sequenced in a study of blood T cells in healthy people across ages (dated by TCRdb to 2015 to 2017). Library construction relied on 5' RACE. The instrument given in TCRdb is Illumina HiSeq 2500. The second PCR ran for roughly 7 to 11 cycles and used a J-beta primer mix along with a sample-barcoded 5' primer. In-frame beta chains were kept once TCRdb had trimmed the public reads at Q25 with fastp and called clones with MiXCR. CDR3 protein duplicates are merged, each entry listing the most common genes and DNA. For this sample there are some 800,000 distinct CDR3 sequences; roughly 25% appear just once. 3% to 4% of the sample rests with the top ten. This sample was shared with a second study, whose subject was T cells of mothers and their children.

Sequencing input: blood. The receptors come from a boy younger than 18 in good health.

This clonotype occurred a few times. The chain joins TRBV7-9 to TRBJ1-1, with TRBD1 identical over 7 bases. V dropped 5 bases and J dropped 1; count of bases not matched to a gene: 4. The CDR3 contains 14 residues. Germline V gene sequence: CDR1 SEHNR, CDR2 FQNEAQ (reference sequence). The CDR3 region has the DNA TGTGCCAGCAGCACCCGGACAGGGAACACTGAAGCTTTCTTT. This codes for CASSTRTGNTEAFF.

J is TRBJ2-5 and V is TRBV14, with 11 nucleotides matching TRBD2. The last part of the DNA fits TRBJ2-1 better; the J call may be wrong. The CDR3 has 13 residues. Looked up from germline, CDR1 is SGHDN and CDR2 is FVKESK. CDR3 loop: CASTSGGSYEQFF. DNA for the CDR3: TGTGCCAGCACTAGCGGGGGGAGCTATGAGCAGTTCTTC.

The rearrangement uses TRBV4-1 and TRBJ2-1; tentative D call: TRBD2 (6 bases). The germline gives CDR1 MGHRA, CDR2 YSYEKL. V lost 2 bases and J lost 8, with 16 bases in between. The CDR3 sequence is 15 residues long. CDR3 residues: CASSQKEGPRDEQFF. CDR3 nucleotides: TGCGCCAGCAGCCAAAAGGAGGGCCCTAGGGATGAGCAGTTCTTC.

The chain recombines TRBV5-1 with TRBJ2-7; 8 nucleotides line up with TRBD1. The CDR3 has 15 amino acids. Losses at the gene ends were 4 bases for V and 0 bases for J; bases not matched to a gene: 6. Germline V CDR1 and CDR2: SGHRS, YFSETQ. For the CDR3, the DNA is TGCGCCAGCAGCCGACCCGGGACAGGCTCCTACGAGCAGTACTTC. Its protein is CASSRPGTGSYEQYF.

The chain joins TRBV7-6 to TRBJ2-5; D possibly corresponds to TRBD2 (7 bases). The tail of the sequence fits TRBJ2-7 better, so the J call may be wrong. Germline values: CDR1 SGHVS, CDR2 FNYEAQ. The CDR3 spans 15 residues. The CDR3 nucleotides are TGTGCCAGCAGCTCAATAGGGGGGGCAGCTTACGAGCAGTACTTC. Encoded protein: CASSSIGGAAYEQYF.

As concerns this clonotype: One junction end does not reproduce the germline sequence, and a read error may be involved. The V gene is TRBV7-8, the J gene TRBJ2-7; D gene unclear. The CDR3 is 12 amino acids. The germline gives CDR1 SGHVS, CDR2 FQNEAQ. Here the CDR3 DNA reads TGTGCCAACAGCTTATTAGTCAACGAGCAGTACTTC. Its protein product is CANSLLVNEQYF.

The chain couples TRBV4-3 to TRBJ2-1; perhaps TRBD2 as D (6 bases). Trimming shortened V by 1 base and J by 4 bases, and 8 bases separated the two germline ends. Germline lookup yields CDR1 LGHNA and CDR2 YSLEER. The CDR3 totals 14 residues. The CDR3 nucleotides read TGCGCCAGCAGCCAAGGGGACTGGTACAATGAGCAGTTCTTC. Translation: CASSQGDWYNEQFF.

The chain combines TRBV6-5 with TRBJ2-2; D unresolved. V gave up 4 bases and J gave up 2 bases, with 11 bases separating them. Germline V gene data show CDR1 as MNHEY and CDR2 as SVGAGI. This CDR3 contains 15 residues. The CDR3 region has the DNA TGTGCCAGCAGTTCAGAACCGTTAAACACCGGGGAGCTGTTTTTT. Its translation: CASSSEPLNTGELFF.

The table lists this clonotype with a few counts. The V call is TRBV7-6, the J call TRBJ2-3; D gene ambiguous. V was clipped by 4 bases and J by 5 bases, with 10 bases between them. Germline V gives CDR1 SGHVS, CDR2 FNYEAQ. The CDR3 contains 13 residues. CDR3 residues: CASSSPAEDTQYF. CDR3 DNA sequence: TGTGCCAGCAGCTCGCCGGCGGAAGATACGCAGTATTTT.

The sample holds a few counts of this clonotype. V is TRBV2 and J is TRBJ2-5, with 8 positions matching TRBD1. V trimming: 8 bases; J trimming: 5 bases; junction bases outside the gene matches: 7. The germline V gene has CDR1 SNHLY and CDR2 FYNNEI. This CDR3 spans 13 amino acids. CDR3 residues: CASETGERETQYF. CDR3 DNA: TGTGCCAGCGAGACAGGGGAGCGGGAGACCCAGTACTTC.

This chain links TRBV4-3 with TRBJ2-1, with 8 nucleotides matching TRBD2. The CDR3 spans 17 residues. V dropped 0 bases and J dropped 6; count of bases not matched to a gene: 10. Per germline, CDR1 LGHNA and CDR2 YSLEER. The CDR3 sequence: CASSQDRDGGAVNEQFF. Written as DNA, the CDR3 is TGCGCCAGCAGCCAAGATCGGGACGGGGGGGCCGTCAATGAGCAGTTCTTC.

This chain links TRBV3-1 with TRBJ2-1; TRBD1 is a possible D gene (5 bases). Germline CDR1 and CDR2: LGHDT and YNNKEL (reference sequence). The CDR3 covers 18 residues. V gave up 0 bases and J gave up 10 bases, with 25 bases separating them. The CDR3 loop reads CASSQEFKAWAGPDEQFF. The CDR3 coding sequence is TGTGCCAGCAGCCAAGAGTTTAAGGCTTGGGCAGGGCCAGACGAGCAGTTCTTC.

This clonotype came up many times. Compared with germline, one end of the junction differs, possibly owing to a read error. CDR3 region: CASSGQGGNQPQHF. The DNA of the CDR3 is TGTGCCAGCAGTGGACAGGGTGGCAATCAACCCCAGCATTTT. This chain uses TRBV2 with TRBJ1-5; 7 positions match TRBD1. The CDR3 is 14 amino acids. Germline assignment: CDR1 SNHLY and CDR2 FYNNEI.

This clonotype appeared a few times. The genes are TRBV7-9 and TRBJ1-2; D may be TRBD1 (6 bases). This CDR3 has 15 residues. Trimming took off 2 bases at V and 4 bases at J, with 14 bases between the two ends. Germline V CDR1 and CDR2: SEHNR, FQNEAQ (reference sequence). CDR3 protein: CASSLLWGRGYGYTF. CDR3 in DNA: TGTGCCAGCAGCTTACTTTGGGGGCGCGGCTATGGCTACACCTTC.

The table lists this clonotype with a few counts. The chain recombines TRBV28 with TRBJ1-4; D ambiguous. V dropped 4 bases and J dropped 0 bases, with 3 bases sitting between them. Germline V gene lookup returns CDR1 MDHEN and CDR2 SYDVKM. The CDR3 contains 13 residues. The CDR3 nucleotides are TGTGCCAGCAGTTGGTCAACTAATGAAAAACTGTTTTTT. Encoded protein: CASSWSTNEKLFF.

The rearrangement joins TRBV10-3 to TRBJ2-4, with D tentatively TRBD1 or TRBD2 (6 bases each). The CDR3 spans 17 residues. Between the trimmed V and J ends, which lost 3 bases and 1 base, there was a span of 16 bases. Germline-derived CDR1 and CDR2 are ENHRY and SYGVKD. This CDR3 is CAISEQGYGGAKNIQYF. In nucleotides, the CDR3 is TGTGCCATCAGTGAACAGGGCTATGGAGGGGCCAAAAACATTCAGTACTTC.

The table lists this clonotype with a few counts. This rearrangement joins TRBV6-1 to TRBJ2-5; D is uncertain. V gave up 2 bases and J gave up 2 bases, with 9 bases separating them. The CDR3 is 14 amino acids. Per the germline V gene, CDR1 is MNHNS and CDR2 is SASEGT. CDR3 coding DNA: TGTGCCAGCAGTGAATCGGTGGGGCAAGAGACCCAGTACTTC. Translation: CASSESVGQETQYF.

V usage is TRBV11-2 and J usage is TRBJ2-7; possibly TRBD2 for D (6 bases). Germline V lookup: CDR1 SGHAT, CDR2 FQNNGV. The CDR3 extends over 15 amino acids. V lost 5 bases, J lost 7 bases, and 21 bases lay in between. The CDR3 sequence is CASSVWRGSYNEQYF. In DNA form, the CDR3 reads TGTGCCAGCAGCGTGTGGCGGGGATCCTACAATGAGCAGTACTTC.

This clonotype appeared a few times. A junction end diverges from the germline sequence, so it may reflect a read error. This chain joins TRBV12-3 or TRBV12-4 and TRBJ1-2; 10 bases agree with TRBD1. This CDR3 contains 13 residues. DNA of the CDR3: TGTGCCAGCAGTTCTATAACCGGGACAGGGGTTGCCTTC. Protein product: CASSSITGTGVAF.